These 10 T cell receptor beta chains share one sample of origin, sequenced in a study of blood T cell repertoires in COVID-19. Some clones are missing from TCRdb's copy, which holds only in-frame ones; the method was immunoSEQ multiplex PCR. The sample includes some 320,000 clones, more than 75% of them seen just once. Sequencing input: PBMCs or T cells enriched from blood (not recorded which). These receptor sequences come from a man in his sixties who had recovered from COVID-19.

The chain couples TRBV7-6 to TRBJ2-7, with 12 bases matching TRBD2. The CDR3 extends over 16 amino acids. Germline V lookup: CDR1 SGHVS, CDR2 FNYEAQ. Trimming took 1 base from V and 2 from J; bases not matched to a gene: 3. The CDR3 nucleotides are TGTGCCAGCAGCTTAGACCGGACTAGCGGGACCTACGAGCAGTACTTC. Protein product: CASSLDRTSGTYEQYF.

V gene TRBV3-1 (or the pseudogene TRBV3-2) combines with J gene TRBJ2-5; TRBD2 agrees at 10 bases. Germline trimming cut 2 bases from V and 2 bases from J; bases unmatched to any gene: 8. CDR1 and CDR2 (germline): LGHDT, YNNKEL (reference sequence). The CDR3 covers 17 residues. This CDR3 is CASSQRTLAGIQETQYF. Written as DNA, the CDR3 is TGTGCCAGCAGCCAAAGAACACTAGCGGGGATACAAGAGACCCAGTACTTC.

The chain employs TRBV6-5 and TRBJ2-7, with TRBD2 matching over 9 bases. The germline V gene has CDR1 MNHEY and CDR2 SVGAGI. The CDR3 has 15 residues. The V segment lost 6 bases and the J segment 5 bases; nucleotides outside the gene matches: 11. The DNA for the CDR3 is TGTGCCAGCAGCGCCTTCGCGGGAGGGCAGGACGAGCAGTACTTC. It codes for CASSAFAGGQDEQYF.

The rearrangement uses TRBV11-3 and TRBJ2-2; 7 bases are a match to TRBD2. This CDR3 contains 18 residues. Germline-derived CDR1 and CDR2 are SGHNT and YENEEA. The J segment lost 6 bases and the V segment lost 0 bases, leaving 13 bases of the junction unmatched. The CDR3, as DNA: TGTGCCAGCAGCTTAGATCCAGGACTAGGGGTTGTTCCCGGGGAGCTGTTTTTT. Translating gives CASSLDPGLGVVPGELFF. The whole variable domain, remainder taken from reference TRBV11-3 and TRBJ2-2, is EAGVVQSPRYKIIEKKQPVAFWCNPISGHNTLYWYLQNLGQGPELLIRYENEEAVDDSQLPKDRFSAERLKGVDSTLKIQPAELGDSAVYLCASSLDPGLGVVPGELFFGEGSRLTVL.

The rearrangement uses TRBV12-3 or TRBV12-4 and TRBJ1-5; D unclear. V dropped 2 bases and J dropped 3 bases, with 2 bases sitting between them. This CDR3 comprises 12 residues. The CDR3 is CASSLYNQPQHF. The CDR3 coding sequence is TGTGCCAGCAGTTTATACAATCAGCCCCAGCATTTT.

V and J are TRBV29-1 and TRBJ1-1; D not resolved. Germline-derived CDR1 and CDR2 are SQVTM and ANQGSEA. V shed 6 bases and J shed 0 bases, with 14 bases lying between them. The CDR3 sequence is 14 residues long. Here the CDR3 reads CSVEGPQLNTEAFF. As DNA, the CDR3 is TGCAGCGTCGAGGGTCCCCAGCTGAACACTGAAGCTTTCTTT.

This chain uses TRBV5-1 with TRBJ1-5, with no clear D. CDR1 is SGHRS, CDR2 YFSETQ, per germline. With 7 bases removed from V and 0 bases from J, the gap between germline ends came to 14 bases. The CDR3 length is 15 residues. CDR3 sequence (DNA): TGCGCCAGCCTCCGTGCCGGACTTAGCAATCAGCCCCAGCATTTT. Translation gives CASLRAGLSNQPQHF.

The chain uses TRBV3-1 (or the pseudogene TRBV3-2) and TRBJ2-1; the match to TRBD1 covers 7 bases. The CDR3 covers 15 residues. V lost 4 bases and J lost 7; bases outside the gene matches: 10. From germline, CDR1 is LGHDT and CDR2 YNNKEL (reference sequence). CDR3 residues: CASSPPRGIWNEQFF. The CDR3 bases are TGTGCCAGCAGCCCCCCCAGGGGGATCTGGAATGAGCAGTTCTTC.

V and J are TRBV10-3 and TRBJ1-2; TRBD1 matches at 8 bases. V lost 5 bases, J lost 7 bases, and 9 bases stayed unmatched. This CDR3 contains 14 residues. Germline assignment: CDR1 ENHRY and CDR2 SYGVKD. CDR3 nucleotide sequence: TGTGCCATCAGTACCGGCCAGGGGGCATTTGGCTACACCTTC. This sequence encodes CAISTGQGAFGYTF.

V is TRBV24-1 and J is TRBJ1-5; 10 bases fit TRBD1. Trimming took 7 bases from V and 5 from J; bases not matched to a gene: 7. The germline gives CDR1 KGHDR, CDR2 SFDVKD. The CDR3 loop spans 15 amino acids. CDR3 sequence (DNA): TGTGCCACCAGACCGGGACAGGGGATCGATCAGCCCCAGCATTTT. Protein product: CATRPGQGIDQPQHF.